The 32 T cell receptor beta chains given below trace back to one sample, sequenced in a study of blood T cell repertoires in COVID-19. Profiled with immunoSEQ multiplex PCR; TCRdb holds only in-frame clones, not every one. The table includes about 190,000 clones, around 83% detected once. The sample comprised PBMCs or T cells enriched from blood (not recorded which). These receptor sequences come from a woman between 25 and 40 years old who had been exposed to COVID-19.

This clone was detected only a few times. The chain combines TRBV19 with TRBJ1-2; TRBD1 might be the D (6 bases). The CDR3 length is 13 residues. Per the germline V gene, CDR1 is LNHDA and CDR2 is SQIVND (reference sequence). Trimming removed 9 bases from V and 4 bases from J, with 15 bases in between. CDR3 sequence (DNA): TGTGCCAGCAAGACAGGTTTGGGCTATGGCTACACCTTC. Translation gives CASKTGLGYGYTF.

V usage is TRBV2 and J usage is TRBJ1-5, with D maybe TRBD1 (5 bases). Germline values: CDR1 SNHLY, CDR2 FYNNEI. Trimming took 1 base from V and 6 from J, leaving 13 bases between them. CDR3 length: 15 amino acids. CDR3 DNA sequence: TGTGCCAGCAGTGAAGTCCCCAGGGTTGTTCAGCCCCAGCATTTT. It specifies CASSEVPRVVQPQHF.

The rearrangement joins TRBV5-1 to TRBJ1-1, with a weak D call TRBD1 (6 bases). CDR3 size: 15 residues. V was pared by 0 bases and J by 4 bases, with 13 bases between. CDR1 is SGHRS, CDR2 YFSETQ, per germline. The CDR3 DNA sequence: TGCGCCAGCAGCTTGGTTGGGGGCTGGGGCACTGAAGCTTTCTTT. Translation: CASSLVGGWGTEAFF.

The chain recombines TRBV6-5 with TRBJ1-2; D is unresolved. CDR3 length equals 14 residues. V lost 1 base to trimming and J lost 8 bases, with 14 bases between them. The V gene's germline CDR1 is MNHEY and CDR2 SVGAGI. CDR3 bases: TGTGCCAGCAGTTACTTTGTTGGAGGGAACGGCTACACCTTC. Amino acid sequence: CASSYFVGGNGYTF.

This chain uses TRBV5-1 with TRBJ2-7, with 12 bases that match TRBD2. Germline lookup yields CDR1 SGHRS and CDR2 YFSETQ. The CDR3 spans 15 residues. V lost 6 bases to trimming and J lost 4 bases; unmatched junction nucleotides: 8. DNA for the CDR3: TGCGCCAGCACGCCGGGACTAGCGGGCGGATACGAGCAGTACTTC. Translated, it gives CASTPGLAGGYEQYF. Complete variable domain (other parts from reference TRBV5-1 and TRBJ2-7): KAGVTQTPRYLIKTRGQQVTLSCSPISGHRSVSWYQQTPGQGLQFLFEYFSETQRNKGNFPGRFSGRQFSNSRSEMNVSTLELGDSALYLCASTPGLAGGYEQYFGPGTRLTVT.

In nucleotides, the CDR3 is TGTGCCAGTCACCATGTCGCTAGCGGCGATGACAATGAGCAGTTCTTC. Its translation is CASHHVASGDDNEQFF. The chain has TRBV19 and TRBJ2-1, with 7 bases identical to TRBD2. Germline CDR1 reads LNHDA; CDR2 reads SQIVND (reference sequence). The V gene end was trimmed by 8 bases and the J gene end by 5 bases; junction bases not matched to a gene: 15. The CDR3 is 16 residues long.

The chain is built from TRBV5-1 and TRBJ2-1, with TRBD2 matching 8 bases. This CDR3 contains 18 residues. In germline, CDR1 is SGHRS, CDR2 YFSETQ. With 0 bases clipped from V and 15 bases from J, the junction kept 23 bases outside the gene matches. CDR3 amino acids: CASSLGAGVVAGSLGAFF. The CDR3 DNA reads as TGCGCCAGCAGCTTGGGCGCGGGGGTGGTAGCGGGATCTCTCGGGGCGTTCTTC.

This clone was seen a handful of times. Within the sample, other DNA sequences also encode this same CDR3. V is TRBV11-2 and J is TRBJ2-7, with 7 bases fitting TRBD1. CDR1 SGHAT and CDR2 FQNNGV come from the germline V gene. The junction had 8 bases not matched to a gene; V was cut back by 5 bases and J by 4 bases. The CDR3 has 14 residues. The CDR3 loop reads CASSNRQGGYEQYF. The CDR3 DNA reads TGTGCCAGCAGCAATAGACAGGGTGGGTACGAGCAGTACTTC.

This rearrangement joins TRBV5-4 to TRBJ1-1; 7 bases match TRBD1. V shed 9 bases, J shed 6 bases, and the junction held 8 bases outside the gene matches. The CDR3 has 12 amino acids. CDR1 and CDR2 (germline): SGHNT, YYREEE (reference sequence). CDR3 DNA: TGTGCCACGAGACAGGGAGCATCTGAAGCTTTCTTT. Encoded protein: CATRQGASEAFF.

The CDR3 loop is CASSIVWFGRNSGANVLTF. The CDR3 coding sequence is TGTGCCAGTAGTATAGTTTGGTTTGGCAGGAACTCTGGGGCCAACGTCCTGACTTTC. The rearrangement uses TRBV19 and TRBJ2-6; no firm D call. CDR3 length: 19 amino acids. Germline values: CDR1 LNHDA, CDR2 SQIVND (reference sequence). The ends were cut back, 1 base at V and 0 bases at J, with 16 bases in the middle.

This rearrangement joins TRBV5-8 to TRBJ1-5; D remains unclear. This CDR3 region has 11 residues. Germline loops: CDR1 SGHTS, CDR2 YDEGEE. V lost 10 bases and J lost 2, with 7 bases in between. This chain's CDR3 is CALSGNQPQHF. The CDR3 nucleotides read TGTGCCCTCAGCGGCAATCAGCCCCAGCATTTT.

This rearrangement joins TRBV18 to TRBJ1-2; 10 bases agree with TRBD1. Germline assignment: CDR1 KGHSH and CDR2 LQKENI. CDR3 size: 15 residues. V trimming: 5 bases; J trimming: 3 bases; junction bases outside the gene matches: 6. CDR3 DNA: TGTGCCAGCTCATCGCGGACAGGGGGTGACTATGGCTACACCTTC. Translation: CASSSRTGGDYGYTF.

The J gene is TRBJ1-2, the V gene TRBV6-5; 8 bases agree with TRBD1. Trimming removed 6 bases from V and 8 bases from J; junction bases left unmatched: 11. In germline, CDR1 is MNHEY, CDR2 SVGAGI. The CDR3 spans 14 residues. Here the CDR3 DNA reads TGTGCCAGCAGCATAGGGGCCAGGGGGCTCGGCTACACCTTC. As protein: CASSIGARGLGYTF.

This sequence joins TRBV5-1 and TRBJ1-3; 7 nucleotides align to TRBD1. The germline CDR1 and CDR2 sequences are SGHRS and YFSETQ. The V and J ends lost 2 bases and 4 bases, in that order; junction bases with no gene match: 6. The length of the CDR3 is 15 residues. CDR3 nucleotides: TGCGCCAGCAGCTTTGAGGGGGCGCGGGGAAACACCATATATTTT. Translated, it gives CASSFEGARGNTIYF.

V and J are TRBV4-2 and TRBJ2-2; D is ambiguous. The CDR3 is made up of 14 amino acids. Germline V gene data show CDR1 as LGHNA and CDR2 as YNFKEQ. V was shortened by 0 bases and J by 7 bases, with 9 bases between the two germline ends. As DNA, the CDR3 is TGTGCCAGCAGCCAAGATCTGACGGGCGGGGAGCTGTTTTTT. This translates into CASSQDLTGGELFF.

The V gene is TRBV4-1, the J gene TRBJ2-5; 9 nucleotides match TRBD1. The CDR3 has 14 residues. The germline V gene encodes CDR1 MGHRA and CDR2 YSYEKL. Trimming removed 5 bases from V and 5 bases from J; junction bases left unmatched: 6. CDR3 protein: CASSTRQGGETQYF. CDR3 sequence (DNA): TGCGCCAGCAGCACCCGACAGGGGGGGGAGACCCAGTACTTC.

This clone was counted only a few times. This sequence joins TRBV7-6 and TRBJ1-5; 7 positions match TRBD1. The CDR3 extends over 15 amino acids. Looked up from germline, CDR1 is SGHVS and CDR2 is FNYEAQ. V dropped 1 base and J dropped 3; count of bases not matched to a gene: 3. This CDR3 is CASSLEQGFNQPQHF. The CDR3 bases are TGTGCCAGCAGCTTAGAACAGGGGTTCAATCAGCCCCAGCATTTT.

The chain is built from TRBV2 and TRBJ1-2; a possible D gene is TRBD1 (6 bases). Germline CDR1 and CDR2: SNHLY and FYNNEI. V lost 3 bases to trimming and J lost 8 bases, with 13 bases between them. The CDR3 consists of 13 residues. This chain's CDR3 is CASSDRGATGYTF. The CDR3 DNA reads as TGTGCCAGCAGTGACAGGGGCGCCACGGGCTACACCTTC.

This sequence joins TRBV7-9 and TRBJ2-3; tentatively, D is TRBD2 (6 bases). V lost 0 bases and J 1 base, leaving 11 bases between the germline ends. There are 16 residues in the CDR3. Germline V gene sequence: CDR1 SEHNR, CDR2 FQNEAQ (reference sequence). CDR3 amino acids: CASSLAPGVGTDTQYF. CDR3 coding DNA: TGTGCCAGCAGCTTAGCGCCGGGGGTGGGCACAGATACGCAGTATTTT.

The V gene is TRBV5-3, the J gene TRBJ2-2; the match to TRBD2 covers 15 bases. TRBV5-3 is given ORF status, its function remaining uncertain. The CDR3 length is 19 residues. With 5 bases clipped from V and 0 bases from J, the junction kept 8 bases outside the gene matches. CDR3 coding DNA: TGTGCCAGAAGGTTACCGGGACTAGCGGGGGGAACGAACACCGGGGAGCTGTTTTTT. It translates to CARRLPGLAGGTNTGELFF.

The V call is TRBV7-2, the J call TRBJ1-1; TRBD1 matches 7 bases. The germline CDR1 and CDR2 sequences are SGHTA and FQGNSA. V lost 5 bases to trimming and J lost 5 bases; unmatched junction nucleotides: 8. This CDR3 spans 14 amino acids. CDR3 coding DNA: TGTGCCAGCAGCGTCAACAGGGGTCCAACTGAAGCTTTCTTT. It encodes CASSVNRGPTEAFF.

The chain has TRBV19 and TRBJ2-2; 14 bases map to TRBD2. The junction had 8 bases not matched to a gene; V was cut back by 4 bases and J by 7 bases. This CDR3 is built from 17 residues. Germline V gene sequence: CDR1 LNHDA, CDR2 SQIVND (reference sequence). The CDR3 protein is CASSTETSGGAIGELFF. CDR3 in DNA: TGTGCCAGTAGTACCGAGACTAGCGGGGGGGCCATCGGGGAGCTGTTTTTT.

The rearrangement uses TRBV7-9 and TRBJ1-2; weak D call: TRBD1 (6 bases). Per germline, CDR1 SEHNR and CDR2 FQNEAQ (reference sequence). The CDR3 spans 16 residues. Trimming took off 1 base at V and 0 bases at J, with 12 bases between the two ends. CDR3 sequence: CASSLVGTGSNYGYTF. In DNA form, the CDR3 reads TGTGCCAGCAGCTTAGTCGGCACAGGGTCTAACTATGGCTACACCTTC.

The chain recombines TRBV19 with TRBJ1-2; 7 bases match TRBD1. The V gene's germline CDR1 is LNHDA and CDR2 SQIVND (reference sequence). V was pared by 7 bases and J by 1 base, with 6 bases of the junction left unmatched. The CDR3 has 14 amino acids. The CDR3 DNA is TGTGCCAGTATCGGACAGGCGATTAACTATGGCTACACCTTC. This translates into CASIGQAINYGYTF.

The rearrangement joins TRBV6-5 to TRBJ1-1; 7 bases agree with TRBD1. The germline V gene encodes CDR1 MNHEY and CDR2 SVGAGI. Unmatched junction bases numbered 5, after V lost 7 bases and J lost 3 bases. This CDR3 region has 13 residues. The CDR3 spells CASNLQGHTEAFF. Written as DNA, the CDR3 is TGTGCCAGCAACTTACAGGGGCACACTGAAGCTTTCTTT.

The V call is TRBV5-1, the J call TRBJ1-1, with unresolved D. The CDR3 spans 14 residues. Trimming shortened V by 4 bases and J by 4 bases, and 14 bases separated the two germline ends. The V gene's germline CDR1 is SGHRS and CDR2 YFSETQ. CDR3 region: CASSGTSGSTEAFF. CDR3 nucleotides: TGCGCCAGCAGCGGAACGTCGGGTAGCACTGAAGCTTTCTTT.

This clone was observed many times. V is TRBV7-8 and J is TRBJ1-1; 9 bases are shared with TRBD1. From germline, CDR1 is SGHVS and CDR2 FQNEAQ. J gave up 3 bases and V 6 bases, and 17 bases lay outside the gene matches. CDR3 length: 18 residues. CDR3 sequence (DNA): TGTGCCAGCAGTTACGCAGCCAATCCGGGACAGGGAGACACTGAAGCTTTCTTT. This translates into CASSYAANPGQGDTEAFF.

The genes are TRBV3-1 (or the pseudogene TRBV3-2) and TRBJ2-5, with a possible D match to TRBD1 (6 bases). The V end lost 0 bases, the J end lost 3 bases, and 8 bases lay between the germline ends. Per the germline V gene, CDR1 is LGHDT and CDR2 is YNNKEL (reference sequence). The CDR3 covers 14 residues. CDR3 coding DNA: TGTGCCAGCAGCCAAGACTCAGGGGAAGAGACCCAGTACTTC. Protein product: CASSQDSGEETQYF.

The chain uses TRBV2 and TRBJ2-3; D remains ambiguous. This CDR3 is built from 13 residues. V lost 10 bases to trimming and J lost 3 bases, with 14 bases between them. Germline V gives CDR1 SNHLY, CDR2 FYNNEI. The CDR3 loop reads CATSKAFTDTQYF. CDR3 coding DNA: TGTGCCACCTCCAAAGCCTTTACAGATACGCAGTATTTT.

This clone was observed a handful of times. The chain combines TRBV14 with TRBJ1-3; 9 bases line up with TRBD1. This CDR3 comprises 16 residues. Trimming removed 1 base from V and 4 bases from J; junction bases left unmatched: 5. Germline CDR1 reads SGHDN; CDR2 reads FVKESK. The CDR3 sequence: CASSQAGTGRGNTIYF. The CDR3 DNA is TGTGCCAGCAGCCAAGCTGGGACAGGGCGCGGAAACACCATATATTTT. Full variable domain (rest looked up from reference TRBV14 and TRBJ1-3): EAGVTQFPSHSVIEKGQTVTLRCDPISGHDNLYWYRRVMGKEIKFLLHFVKESKQDESGMPNNRFLAERTGGTYSTLKVQPAELEDSGVYFCASSQAGTGRGNTIYFGEGSWLTVV.

V and J are TRBV13 and TRBJ1-5; the D gene is possibly TRBD1 (6 bases). V lost 4 bases to trimming and J lost 0 bases, with 10 bases between them. Germline V CDR1 and CDR2: PRHDT, FYEKMQ (reference sequence). This CDR3 region has 15 residues. CDR3 sequence (DNA): TGTGCCAGCAGCTCCGGACAGAATAGCAATCAGCCCCAGCATTTT. It specifies CASSSGQNSNQPQHF.

This rearrangement joins TRBV19 to TRBJ1-2, with D unclear. This CDR3 contains 13 residues. Germline V gives CDR1 LNHDA, CDR2 SQIVND (reference sequence). V was trimmed by 9 bases and J by 0 bases, leaving 11 bases between them. CDR3 coding DNA: TGTGCCAGCCAGATCGCTTCTAACTATGGCTACACCTTC. Residues: CASQIASNYGYTF.